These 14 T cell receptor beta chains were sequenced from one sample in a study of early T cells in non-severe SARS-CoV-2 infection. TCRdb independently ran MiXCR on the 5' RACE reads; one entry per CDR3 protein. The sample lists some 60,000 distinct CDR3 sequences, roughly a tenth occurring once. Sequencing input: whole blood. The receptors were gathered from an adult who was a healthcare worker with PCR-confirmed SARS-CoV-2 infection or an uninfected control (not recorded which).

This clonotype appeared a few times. The CDR3: CASSQGGGPTDTQYF. The CDR3 DNA reads TGTGCCAGCAGCCAAGGTGGGGGACCCACAGATACGCAGTATTTT. The chain uses TRBV3-1 and TRBJ2-3; D is perhaps TRBD1 or TRBD2 (5 bases each). V was pared by 1 base and J by 2 bases, with 10 bases between. Germline lookup yields CDR1 LGHDT and CDR2 YNNKEL (reference sequence). The CDR3 runs 15 residues.

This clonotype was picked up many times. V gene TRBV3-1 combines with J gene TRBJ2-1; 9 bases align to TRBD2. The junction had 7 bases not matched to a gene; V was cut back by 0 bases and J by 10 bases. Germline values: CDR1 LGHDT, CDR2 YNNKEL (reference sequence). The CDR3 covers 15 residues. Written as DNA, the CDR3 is TGTGCCAGCAGCCAAGACGGCGGGGGGGCCCTAGAGCAGTTCTTC. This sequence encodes CASSQDGGGALEQFF.

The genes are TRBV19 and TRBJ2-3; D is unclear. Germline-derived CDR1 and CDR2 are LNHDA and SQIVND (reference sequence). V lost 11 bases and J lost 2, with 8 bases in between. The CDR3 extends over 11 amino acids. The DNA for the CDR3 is TGTGCCGCCGGATTCACAGATACGCAGTATTTT. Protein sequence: CAAGFTDTQYF.

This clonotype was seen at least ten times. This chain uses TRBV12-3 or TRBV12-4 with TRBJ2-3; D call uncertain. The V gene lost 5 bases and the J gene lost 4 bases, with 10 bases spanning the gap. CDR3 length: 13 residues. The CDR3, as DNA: TGTGCCAGCAGTCGAAGTGGCCCAGATACGCAGTATTTT. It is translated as CASSRSGPDTQYF.

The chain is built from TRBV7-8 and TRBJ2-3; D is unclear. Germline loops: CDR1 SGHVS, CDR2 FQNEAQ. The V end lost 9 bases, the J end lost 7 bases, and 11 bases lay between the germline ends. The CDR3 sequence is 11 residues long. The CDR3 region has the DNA TGTGCCAGACTTCGGGCCAATACGCAGTATTTT. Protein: CARLRANTQYF.

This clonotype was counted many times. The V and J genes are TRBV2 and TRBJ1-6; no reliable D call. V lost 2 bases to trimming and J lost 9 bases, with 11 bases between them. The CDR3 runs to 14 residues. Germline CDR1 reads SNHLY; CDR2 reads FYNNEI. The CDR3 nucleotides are TGTGCCAGCAGTGAAATAGGGATCGGTTCACCCCTCCACTTT. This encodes CASSEIGIGSPLHF.

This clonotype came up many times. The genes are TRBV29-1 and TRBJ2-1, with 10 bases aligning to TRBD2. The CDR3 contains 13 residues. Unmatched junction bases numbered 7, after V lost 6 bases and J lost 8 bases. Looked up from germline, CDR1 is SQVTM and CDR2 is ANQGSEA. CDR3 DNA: TGCAGCGTCCTGAGCGGGGGGGCCTATGAGCAGTTCTTC. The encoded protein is CSVLSGGAYEQFF.

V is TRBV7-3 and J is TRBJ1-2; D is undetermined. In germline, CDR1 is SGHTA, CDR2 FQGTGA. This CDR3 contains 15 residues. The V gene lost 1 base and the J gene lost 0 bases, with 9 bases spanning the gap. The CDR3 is CASSLIMIANYGYTF. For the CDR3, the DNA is TGTGCCAGCAGCTTAATTATGATAGCTAACTATGGCTACACCTTC. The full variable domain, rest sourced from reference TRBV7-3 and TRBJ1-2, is GAGVSQTPSNKVTEKGKYVELRCDPISGHTALYWYRQSLGQGPEFLIYFQGTGAADDSGLPNDRFFAVRPEGSVSTLKIQRTERGDSAVYLCASSLIMIANYGYTFGSGTRLTVV.

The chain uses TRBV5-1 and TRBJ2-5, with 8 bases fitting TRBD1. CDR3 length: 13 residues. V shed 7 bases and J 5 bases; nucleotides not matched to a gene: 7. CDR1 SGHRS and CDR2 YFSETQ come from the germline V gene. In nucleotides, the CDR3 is TGCGCCAGCGGACAGGGTTTGGAGGAGACCCAGTACTTC. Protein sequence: CASGQGLEETQYF.

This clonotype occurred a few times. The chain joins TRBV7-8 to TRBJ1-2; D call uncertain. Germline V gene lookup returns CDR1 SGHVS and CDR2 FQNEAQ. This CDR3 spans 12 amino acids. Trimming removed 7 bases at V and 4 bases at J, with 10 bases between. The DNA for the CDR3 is TGTGCCAGCACGGGTGGACTCTATGGCTACACCTTC. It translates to CASTGGLYGYTF. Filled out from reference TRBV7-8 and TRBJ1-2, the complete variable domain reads GAGVSQSPRYKVAKRGQDVALRCDPISGHVSLFWYQQALGQGPEFLTYFQNEAQLDKSGLPSDRFFAERPEGSVSTLKIQRTQQEDSAVYLCASTGGLYGYTFGSGTRLTVV.

The CDR3 nucleotides are TGTGCCAGCAGCCGAACTACAGGGAGGGGCACAGATACGCAGTATTTT. Its protein is CASSRTTGRGTDTQYF. The chain links TRBV5-4 to TRBJ2-3; TRBD2 might be the D (7 bases). The V end lost 4 bases, the J end lost 1 base, and 16 bases lay between the germline ends. This CDR3 comprises 16 residues. CDR1 SGHNT and CDR2 YYREEE come from the germline V gene (reference sequence).

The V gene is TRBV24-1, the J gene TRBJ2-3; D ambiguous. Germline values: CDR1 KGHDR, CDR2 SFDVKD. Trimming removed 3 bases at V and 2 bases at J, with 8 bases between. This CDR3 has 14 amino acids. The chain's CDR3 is CATSDQRSTDTQYF. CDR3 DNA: TGTGCCACCAGTGATCAACGGTCCACAGATACGCAGTATTTT.

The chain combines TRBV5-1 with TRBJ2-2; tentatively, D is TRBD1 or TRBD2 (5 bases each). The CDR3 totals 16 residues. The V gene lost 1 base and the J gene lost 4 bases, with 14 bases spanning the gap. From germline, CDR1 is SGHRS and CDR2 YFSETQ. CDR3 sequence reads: CASSLMGRLSTGELFF. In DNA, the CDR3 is TGCGCCAGCAGCTTGATGGGACGACTTAGCACCGGGGAGCTGTTTTTT.

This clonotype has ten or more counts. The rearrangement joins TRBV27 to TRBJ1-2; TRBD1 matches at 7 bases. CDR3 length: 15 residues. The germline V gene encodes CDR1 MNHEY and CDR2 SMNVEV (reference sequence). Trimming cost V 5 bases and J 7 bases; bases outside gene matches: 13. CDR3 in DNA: TGTGCCAGCAGTCCCCTAGACAGGGCGGGAGGTGGCTACACCTTC. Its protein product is CASSPLDRAGGGYTF.